Listed here are 8 T cell receptor beta chains from one sample, sequenced in a study of T-cell reconstitution after alpha-beta-depleted transplantation in children. The TCRbeta library incorporated unique molecular identifiers. TCRdb called the PCR reads again in MiXCR, with one record for every CDR3 protein. The table shows about 540,000 distinct CDR3 sequences, with roughly 18% occurring only once. The starting material was PBMCs from the stem cell graft donor, obtained from the stem cell graft. These receptors all stem from a human donor who donated a stem cell graft to a child with acute lymphoblastic leukemia.

The J gene is TRBJ2-7, the V gene TRBV7-9, with D possibly being TRBD1 (5 bases). With 4 bases removed from V and 5 bases from J, the gap between germline ends came to 21 bases. The CDR3 sequence is 16 residues long. Germline V CDR1 and CDR2: SEHNR, FQNEAQ (reference sequence). CDR3 loop: CASSYPAGPKADEQYF. Here the CDR3 DNA reads TGTGCCAGCAGCTACCCCGCAGGGCCAAAGGCCGACGAGCAGTACTTC.

This clonotype turned up a few times. The chain's CDR3 is CASSLKGPTQPQHF. The CDR3 bases are TGTGCCAGCAGCCTGAAAGGGCCCACTCAGCCCCAGCATTTT. The chain links TRBV7-2 to TRBJ1-5; D remains unclear. V gave up 5 bases and J gave up 6 bases, with 14 bases separating them. Per germline, CDR1 SGHTA and CDR2 FQGNSA. The CDR3 spans 14 residues.

This clonotype has a count of ten or more. This chain links TRBV20-1 with TRBJ1-4, with TRBD1 as a possible D gene (5 bases). The CDR3 loop spans 14 amino acids. V was trimmed by 3 bases and J by 6 bases, leaving 14 bases between them. Germline CDR1 and CDR2: DFQATT and SNEGSKA (reference sequence). CDR3 DNA sequence: TGCAGTGCTAGTTACGGGGCCATCGATGAAAAACTGTTTTTT. As protein: CSASYGAIDEKLFF.

The gene calls are TRBV29-1 and TRBJ2-7; D is possibly TRBD1 (6 bases). The CDR3 sequence is 13 residues long. V lost 1 base to trimming and J lost 2 bases, with 9 bases between them. Germline V lookup: CDR1 SQVTM, CDR2 ANQGSEA. The CDR3 DNA reads as TGCAGCGTTGAAGGGGGGCCACCCTACGAGCAGTACTTC. This sequence encodes CSVEGGPPYEQYF.

This clonotype was detected a few times. The chain uses TRBV19 and TRBJ1-1; tentative D call: TRBD1 (6 bases). Trimming shortened V by 3 bases and J by 1 base, and 15 bases separated the two germline ends. Per the germline V gene, CDR1 is LNHDA and CDR2 is SQIVND (reference sequence). This CDR3 contains 16 residues. The chain's CDR3 is CASSIGSGAKNTEAFF. In nucleotides, the CDR3 is TGTGCCAGTAGTATCGGCTCGGGGGCCAAGAACACTGAAGCTTTCTTT. Based on the CDR3 plus reference TRBV19 and TRBJ1-1, the full variable domain is DGGITQSPKYLFRKEGQNVTLSCEQNLNHDAMYWYRQDPGQGLRLIYYSQIVNDFQKGDIAEGYSVSREKKESFPLTVTSAQKNPTAFYLCASSIGSGAKNTEAFFGQGTRLTVV.

This clonotype has a handful of counts. This sequence joins TRBV5-1 and TRBJ2-3; D could derive from TRBD1 or TRBD2 (5 bases each). Trimming shortened V by 0 bases and J by 4 bases, and 9 bases separated the two germline ends. This CDR3 has 14 residues. CDR1 and CDR2 from the germline V gene are SGHRS and YFSETQ. This CDR3 is CASSLGDPPDTQYF. As DNA, the CDR3 is TGCGCCAGCAGCTTGGGGGACCCCCCAGATACGCAGTATTTT.

This chain joins TRBV27 and TRBJ1-1, with D perhaps matching TRBD1 (5 bases). The germline V and J ends were trimmed by 2 bases and 2 bases, with 12 bases remaining between them. The CDR3 runs to 15 residues. Looked up from germline, CDR1 is MNHEY and CDR2 is SMNVEV (reference sequence). The CDR3 reads CASSLDWGRNTEAFF. The CDR3 coding sequence is TGTGCCAGCAGTTTAGACTGGGGACGTAACACTGAAGCTTTCTTT.

This clonotype was found a few times. This sequence joins TRBV19 and TRBJ2-7, with unresolved D. The CDR3 extends over 13 amino acids. Trimming pared 3 bases from V and 6 bases from J, leaving 12 bases between. Germline V CDR1 and CDR2: LNHDA, SQIVND (reference sequence). The CDR3 bases are TGTGCCAGTAGTATTCTGTTAAGGGCCGAGCAGTACTTC. As protein: CASSILLRAEQYF.